The clone carrying this T cell receptor (beta chain) showed up just a few times. Germline V gene lookup returns CDR1 SGHTA and CDR2 FQGNSA. The CDR3 sequence is 13 residues long. With 4 bases removed from V and 4 bases from J, the gap between germline ends came to 9 bases. Individual cDNA molecules were tagged with unique molecular identifiers. One entry per CDR3 protein, called by TCRdb with MiXCR from the 5' RACE reads. Here the sample spans just under 30,000 distinct CDR3 sequences, approximately 4.8% being singletons. This specimen comes from a study of early T cells in non-severe SARS-CoV-2 infection. Study context: Sequencing was performed on bulk RNA from unsorted whole blood, leaving chains unpaired.

The specimen sequenced was whole blood. The origin of this receptor is an adult who was a healthcare worker with PCR-confirmed SARS-CoV-2 infection or an uninfected control (not recorded which). The J gene is TRBJ2-3, the V gene TRBV7-2; no definite D call. The CDR3 region is CASSSLTSDTQYF. The CDR3 bases are TGTGCCAGCAGCTCCCTTACTTCAGATACGCAGTATTTT. Using reference TRBV7-2 and TRBJ2-3 for the parts outside the CDR3, the full variable domain is GAGVSQSPSNKVTEKGKDVELRCDPISGHTALYWYRQSLGQGLEFLIYFQGNSAPDKSGLPSDRFSAERTGGSVSTLTIQRTQQEDSAVYLCASSSLTSDTQYFGPGTRLTVL.